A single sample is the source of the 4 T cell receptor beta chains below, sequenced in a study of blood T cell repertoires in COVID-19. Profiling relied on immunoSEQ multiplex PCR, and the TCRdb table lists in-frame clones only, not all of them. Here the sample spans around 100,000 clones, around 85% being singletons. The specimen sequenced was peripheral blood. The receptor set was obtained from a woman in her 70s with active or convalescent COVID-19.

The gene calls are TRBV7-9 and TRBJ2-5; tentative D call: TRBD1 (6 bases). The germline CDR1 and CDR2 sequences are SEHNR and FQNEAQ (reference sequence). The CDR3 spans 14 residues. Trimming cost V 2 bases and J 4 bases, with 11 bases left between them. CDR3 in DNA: TGTGCCAGCAGCTTACCCGAAGGGGGAGAGACCCAGTACTTC. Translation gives CASSLPEGGETQYF.

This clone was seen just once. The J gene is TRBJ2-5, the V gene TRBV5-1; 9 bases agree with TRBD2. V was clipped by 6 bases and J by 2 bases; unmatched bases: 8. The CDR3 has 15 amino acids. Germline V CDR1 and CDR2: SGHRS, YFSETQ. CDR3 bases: TGCGCCAGCATGGCGGGACTAGCCGGACAAGAGACCCAGTACTTC. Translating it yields CASMAGLAGQETQYF.

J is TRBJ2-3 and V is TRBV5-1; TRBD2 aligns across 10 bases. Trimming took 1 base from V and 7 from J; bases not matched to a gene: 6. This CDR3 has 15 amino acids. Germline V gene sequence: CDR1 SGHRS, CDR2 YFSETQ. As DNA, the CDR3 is TGCGCCAGCAGCTTGCGAGCGGGGGGGCCAAATACGCAGTATTTT. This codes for CASSLRAGGPNTQYF. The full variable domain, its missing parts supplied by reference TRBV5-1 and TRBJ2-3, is KAGVTQTPRYLIKTRGQQVTLSCSPISGHRSVSWYQQTPGQGLQFLFEYFSETQRNKGNFPGRFSGRQFSNSRSEMNVSTLELGDSALYLCASSLRAGGPNTQYFGPGTRLTVL.

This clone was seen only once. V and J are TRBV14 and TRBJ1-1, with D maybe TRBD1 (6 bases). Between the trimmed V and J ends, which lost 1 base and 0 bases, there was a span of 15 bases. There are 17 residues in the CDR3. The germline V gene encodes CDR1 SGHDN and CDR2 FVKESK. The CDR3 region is CASSQGRGGVMNTEAFF. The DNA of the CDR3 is TGTGCCAGCAGCCAAGGGCGAGGGGGAGTCATGAACACTGAAGCTTTCTTT.